This TCR beta chain comes out of a study of OX40 agonist ivuxolimab in advanced cancers. In the study overall: Every patient in dose escalation had hepatocellular carcinoma, melanoma, renal cell or head and neck cancer. Study findings and constraints: At 0.1 to 3.0 mg/kg and by week 6, clonal expansion occurred in CD4+ and CD8+ blood T cells. Some nonresponders also had low normalized T-cell clonal expansion.

Produced via immunoSEQ multiplex PCR; TCRdb's table is partial and in-frame only. Among around 74,000 clones, about four fifths were seen once, and the ten largest hold around 0.51%. Germline CDR1 reads LNHDA; CDR2 reads SQIVND (reference sequence). V lost 3 bases to trimming and J lost 3 bases; unmatched junction nucleotides: 10. The CDR3 covers 17 residues. In the case of this clone: Antigen unknown.

This TCR was recovered from an adult with an advanced solid tumor such as melanoma, head and neck, liver or kidney cancer. Material: CD4+ or CD8+ T cells sorted from blood, obtained in a trial of the OX40 agonist ivuxolimab. This rearrangement joins TRBV19 to TRBJ2-7; 11 bases agree with TRBD1. DNA of the CDR3: TGTGCCAGTAGTATTTCCCCCTCCGGGACAGGGGGCTACGAGCAGTACTTC. It specifies CASSISPSGTGGYEQYF.